The rows below give T cell receptor beta chains drawn from one sample of a study of lymphopenia after photon versus proton radiotherapy. Libraries were prepared by immunoSEQ multiplex PCR; TCRdb keeps only in-frame clonotypes and omits some of them. The sample yields roughly 61,000 clones, 75% to 90% seen once. The sample in question was peripheral blood, obtained from a patient treated with proton-based radiotherapy. These receptors were taken from an elderly man with esophageal cancer. CDR3s include the opening cysteine and the closing phenylalanine or tryptophan. D genes are given only for firm matches. Not every row has a clone size; where given, it reads once, few, many or a size class.

clone size	V gene	D gene	J gene	CDR3 DNA	CDR3 protein
-	TRBV19	-	TRBJ2-3	TGTGCCAGTAAGGCCAGAAGCACAGATACGCAGTATTTT	CASKARSTDTQYF
-	TRBV19	-	TRBJ2-5	TGTGCCAGTAGTATTCAGGCGGGAACCAAAGAGACCCAGTACTTC	CASSIQAGTKETQYF
-	TRBV7-2	TRBD1	TRBJ1-3	TGTGCCAGCAGCGCGCCTGACAGGGGCTCTGGAAACACCATATATTTT	CASSAPDRGSGNTIYF
-	TRBV6-6	TRBD1	TRBJ2-7	TGTGCCAGCAGTGGGACAGGGAGGAAAGACGAGCAGTACTTC	CASSGTGRKDEQYF
-	TRBV5-1	TRBD1	TRBJ1-1	TGCGCCAGCAGCTTGGACAGGGGGAACACTGAAGCTTTCTTT	CASSLDRGNTEAFF
-	TRBV29-1	-	TRBJ2-3	TGCAGCGTTGGCAGTACTCCAGATACGCAGTATTTT	CSVGSTPDTQYF
-	TRBV27	-	TRBJ1-1	TGTGCCAGCAGTCCCCGAAGGAACGGAGTAAGATACATGAACACTGAAGCTTTCTTT	CASSPRRNGVRYMNTEAFF
-	TRBV11-2	-	TRBJ2-6	TGTGCCAGCAGCCTCTACAGCTCTGGGGCCAACGTCCTGACTTTC	CASSLYSSGANVLTF
-	TRBV11-3	TRBD1	TRBJ2-6	TGTGCCAGCAGCTTAGGGGACAGGTATCCTACTGGGGCCAACGTCCTGACTTTC	CASSLGDRYPTGANVLTF
-	TRBV18	TRBD1	TRBJ1-1	TGTGCCAGCTCTCGTCAAACAGGGGGGACTGAAGCTTTCTTT	CASSRQTGGTEAFF
-	TRBV7-2	-	TRBJ1-6	TGTGCCAGCAGCCACTATTCACCCCTCCACTTT	CASSHYSPLHF
once	TRBV29-1	-	TRBJ1-1	TGCAGCGCCGGGGGGGGACTGATGAACACTGAAGCTTTCTTT	CSAGGGLMNTEAFF
-	TRBV4-3	TRBD2	TRBJ2-1	TGCGCCAGCAGCCAAGAGGCAGGACTAGCGGGGGATGAGCAGTTCTTC	CASSQEAGLAGDEQFF
-	TRBV30	-	TRBJ1-6	TGTGCCTGGAGTAGCGTAACAAGATGGACACCCCTCCACTTT	CAWSSVTRWTPLHF
-	TRBV7-2	-	TRBJ1-6	TGTGCCAGCAGTCGAACAAGCGGCGGAGTAGGTTCACCCCTCCACTTT	CASSRTSGGVGSPLHF
-	TRBV5-8	TRBD2	TRBJ2-5	TGTGCCAGCAGCTTCGGCGGGAGTGAGGAGACCCAGTACTTC	CASSFGGSEETQYF
-	TRBV7-9	TRBD1	TRBJ1-4	TGTGCCAGCAGCGTCGGGACAGATGAAAAACTGTTTTTT	CASSVGTDEKLFF
-	TRBV2	-	TRBJ1-2	TGTGCCAGCACTGAAAGGGATTGGGACTATGGCTACACCTTC	CASTERDWDYGYTF
-	TRBV9	-	TRBJ2-2	TGTGCCAGCAGCGTAGTGGGGTCGAACACCGGGGAGCTGTTTTTT	CASSVVGSNTGELFF
-	TRBV29-1	-	TRBJ2-7	TGCAGCGTCCGACCTCAGAGAGACTACGAGCAGTACTTC	CSVRPQRDYEQYF
-	TRBV5-4	-	TRBJ2-2	TGTGCCAGCAGCTTGGGAACTAGCCTTACCGGGGAGCTGTTTTTT	CASSLGTSLTGELFF
-	TRBV9	-	TRBJ2-2	TGTGCCAGCAGCCCAATGGACGGTCCCCGACGGGAGCTGTTTTTT	CASSPMDGPRRELFF
few	TRBV19	TRBD1	TRBJ2-2	TGTGCCATCCACAGGGGGCTGGACACCGGGGAGCTGTTTTTT	CAIHRGLDTGELFF
-	TRBV7-3	-	TRBJ1-2	TGTGCCAGCAGCCCTGGGGCAGGGTCGAACTATGGCTACACCTTC	CASSPGAGSNYGYTF
-	TRBV6-1	TRBD1	TRBJ1-1	TGTGCCAGCAGTACAGGGGGCATCACTGAAGCTTTCTTT	CASSTGGITEAFF